Following are 14 T cell receptor beta chains from one sample sequenced in a study of patients and donors after allogeneic stem cell transplantation. MiXCR, applied by TCRdb to the RT-PCR reads, yields one record per CDR3 protein. Among roughly 250,000 distinct CDR3 sequences listed, over 12% were seen once. Sequencing was carried out using blood, either unsorted or a sorted T cell fraction (not recorded which). The source is a human donor who was either an allogeneic HSCT recipient or a stem cell or donor lymphocyte infusion donor (not recorded which). It is not recorded whose cells these are; they may come from a transplant donor.

The gene calls are TRBV7-2 and TRBJ2-1; the D gene is possibly TRBD1 (6 bases). Germline V gives CDR1 SGHTA, CDR2 FQGNSA. This CDR3 comprises 15 residues. V lost 5 bases, J lost 0 bases, and 11 bases lay in between. Here the CDR3 DNA reads TGTGCCAGCAGCCCCGGGACACCCTCCTACAATGAGCAGTTCTTC. Translated, it gives CASSPGTPSYNEQFF.

The gene calls are TRBV4-3 and TRBJ2-7; D is perhaps TRBD1 (6 bases). The germline V gene encodes CDR1 LGHNA and CDR2 YSLEER. The CDR3 is 15 residues long. Deletions cut 3 bases from V and 3 bases from J, with 15 bases between. CDR3 coding DNA: TGCGCCAGCAGCCAGGATACAGGGCGAGGCTACGAGCAGTACTTC. This encodes CASSQDTGRGYEQYF.

A few counts support this clonotype. The rearrangement uses TRBV20-1 and TRBJ2-5, with TRBD2 matching 10 bases. The CDR3 runs 19 residues. The germline gives CDR1 DFQATT, CDR2 SNEGSKA (reference sequence). V lost 2 bases and J lost 2; bases outside the gene matches: 17. This chain's CDR3 is CSARKIGTSLAGIQETQYF. DNA of the CDR3: TGCAGTGCTAGAAAGATCGGGACCTCACTAGCGGGGATACAAGAGACCCAGTACTTC.

This clonotype was detected ten times or more. The V gene is TRBV5-1, the J gene TRBJ1-1; TRBD1 is a possible D gene (6 bases). This CDR3 has 14 residues. Trimming pared 0 bases from V and 11 bases from J, leaving 17 bases between. Germline V gene lookup returns CDR1 SGHRS and CDR2 YFSETQ. The CDR3, as DNA: TGCGCCAGCAGCTTGGGGGGTACAGGGTGGATGGCTTTCTTT. Translation: CASSLGGTGWMAFF.

This clonotype came up many times. The gene calls are TRBV12-5 and TRBJ2-3; D remains ambiguous. The CDR3 contains 10 residues. The germline V gene encodes CDR1 LGHNT and CDR2 FRNRAP. CDR3 protein: CGARRDTQYF. The CDR3 nucleotides read TGTGGCGCTAGAAGGGATACGCAGTATTTT.

This clonotype has a count of ten or more. The rearrangement links TRBV2 to TRBJ1-1; TRBD1 is a possible D gene (6 bases). The V gene's germline CDR1 is SNHLY and CDR2 FYNNEI. The CDR3 covers 15 residues. The V end lost 4 bases, the J end lost 1 base, and 13 bases lay between the germline ends. The CDR3 here is CASSVPRGQNTEAFF. CDR3 nucleotides: TGTGCCAGCAGTGTCCCCAGGGGACAGAACACTGAAGCTTTCTTT.

The V and J genes are TRBV18 and TRBJ1-6; D perhaps matches TRBD1 (5 bases). Germline lookup yields CDR1 KGHSH and CDR2 LQKENI. V shed 1 base and J shed 7 bases, with 14 bases lying between them. This CDR3 has 16 residues. The CDR3 region is CASSPLPGAGNSPLHF. DNA for the CDR3: TGTGCCAGCTCACCACTCCCCGGGGCGGGGAATTCACCCCTCCACTTT.

This clonotype was counted at least ten times. The rearrangement joins TRBV29-1 to TRBJ1-2; unclear D gene. V was pared by 3 bases and J by 2 bases, with 7 bases between. The CDR3 is made up of 12 amino acids. CDR1 is SQVTM and CDR2 is ANQGSEA in the germline V gene. Here the CDR3 reads CSVEGRNYGYTF. In nucleotides, the CDR3 is TGCAGCGTTGAGGGCAGGAACTATGGCTACACCTTC.

In this sample, this clonotype turned up a few times. The genes are TRBV7-9 and TRBJ1-6; D perhaps matches TRBD1 (5 bases). Germline CDR1 SEHNR, CDR2 FQNEAQ (reference sequence). Trimming removed 5 bases from V and 6 bases from J, with 14 bases in between. The CDR3 is 15 residues long. CDR3 sequence: CASSPADSLNSPLHF. CDR3 coding DNA: TGTGCCAGCAGCCCAGCCGACAGCCTTAATTCACCCCTCCACTTT.

This clonotype was seen a few times. The V call is TRBV10-3, the J call TRBJ2-7; the D gene is possibly TRBD1 (6 bases). Trimming removed 7 bases from V and 2 bases from J, with 12 bases in between. The CDR3 is 13 residues long. CDR1 and CDR2 (germline): ENHRY, SYGVKD. The CDR3 nucleotides read TGTGCCATCACCGGGGACACCGCCTACGAGCAGTACTTC. Residues: CAITGDTAYEQYF.

This clonotype occurred a few times. The chain recombines TRBV13 with TRBJ2-2, with 8 bases identical to TRBD1. Germline CDR1 reads PRHDT; CDR2 reads FYEKMQ (reference sequence). J gave up 0 bases and V 5 bases, and 5 bases lay outside the gene matches. The length of the CDR3 is 16 residues. In DNA form, the CDR3 reads TGTGCCAGCAGCCCCCCAGGGGGCACGAACACCGGGGAGCTGTTTTTT. Amino acids: CASSPPGGTNTGELFF.

This chain links TRBV5-6 with TRBJ2-3; 13 bases align to TRBD2. Germline loops: CDR1 SGHDT, CDR2 YYEEEE. J gave up 5 bases and V 4 bases, and 7 bases lay outside the gene matches. The CDR3 sequence is 16 residues long. The CDR3 reads CASSPGLAGKGDTQYF. CDR3 nucleotides: TGTGCCAGCAGCCCGGGACTAGCGGGGAAGGGAGATACGCAGTATTTT.

The V and J genes are TRBV11-1 and TRBJ2-3; TRBD2 might be the D (7 bases). Trimming stripped 5 bases from V and 2 bases from J, with 14 bases between. The germline V gene has CDR1 SGHAT and CDR2 FQDESV (reference sequence). The CDR3 loop spans 15 amino acids. Here the CDR3 reads CASSPGAGATDTQYF. The CDR3 DNA sequence: TGTGCCAGCAGCCCAGGGGCGGGGGCCACAGATACGCAGTATTTT.

V gene TRBV6-2 or TRBV6-3 combines with J gene TRBJ1-1; D not certain. Germline lookup yields CDR1 MNHEY and CDR2 SVGEGT. The ends were cut back, 0 bases at V and 2 bases at J, with 4 bases in the middle. The CDR3 sequence is 13 residues long. This CDR3 is CASSYSENTEAFF. The CDR3 DNA reads as TGTGCCAGCAGTTACTCGGAAAACACTGAAGCTTTCTTT.